The rows below give T cell receptor beta chains drawn from one sample of a study of monozygotic twins with inflammatory bowel disease. TCRdb reanalyzed the 5' RACE reads, giving one entry per CDR3 protein sequence and no DNA. The sample spans about 300,000 distinct CDR3 sequences; the ten largest clones claim less than 6.5%. The material sequenced was blood. Source of these receptors: a human donor with ulcerative colitis or Crohn's disease, or a healthy co-twin of an affected twin (not recorded which). The CDR3 runs from the conserved cysteine through the conserved F or W. The listing skips clone size in some rows; elsewhere it reads once, few, many or a size class.

>TRBV29-1|TRBJ2-3|NA
CSVATGTSTDTQYF
>TRBV20-1|TRBJ1-5|NA
CSLNGRNQPQHF
>TRBV6-5|TRBJ2-7|NA
CASSSPGTYEQYF
>TRBV12-3/TRBV12-4|TRBJ2-1|NA
CASSFQRLNDWQFF
>TRBV7-9|TRBJ2-1|NA
CASSSAREASGAHEQFF
>TRBV29-1|TRBJ1-3|NA
CSVSGANSGNTIYF
>TRBV9|TRBJ1-1|NA
CASTPWASWTEAFF
>TRBV28|TRBJ1-6|NA
CASRLIRRGVGSPLHF
>TRBV2|TRBJ1-5|NA
CASRRGDWNQPQHF
>TRBV19|TRBJ2-5|NA
CASSTARLAGAGGETQYF
>TRBV7-2|TRBJ2-1|NA
CASSLARAVGSYNEQFF
>TRBV7-9|TRBJ2-7|NA
CASSLRSYEQYF
>TRBV27|TRBJ1-1|NA
CASSLFRNTEAFF
>TRBV20-1|TRBJ2-2|NA
CSASDRGRATGELFF
>TRBV18|TRBJ2-1|NA
CASSPSNTFLNEQFF
>TRBV20-1|TRBJ1-5|NA
CSATGRAILNQPQHF
>TRBV20-1|TRBJ2-3|NA
CSARENQGRTDTQYF
>TRBV7-2|TRBJ2-1|NA
CASSLEWGNYNEQFF
>TRBV7-3|TRBJ2-1|NA
CASSSQRGGYNEQFF
>TRBV27|TRBJ1-4|NA
CASRPPRGGAGEKLFF
>TRBV6-1|TRBJ2-5|NA
CASGTSGGQETQYF
>TRBV3-1|TRBJ2-7|NA
CASSQPTSRAYEQYF
>TRBV20-1|TRBJ2-1|NA
CSARRAGTGDEGEQFF
>TRBV6-1|TRBJ2-7|NA
CASSEVTGRANPQYF
>TRBV7-2|TRBJ2-5|NA
CASSFETSGETQYF
>TRBV27|TRBJ1-1|hyperexpanded
CASSFSRGLIEAFF
>TRBV5-1|TRBJ2-1|NA
CASSSGQGSYNEQFF
>TRBV6-5|TRBJ2-3|NA
CASSYFTATTDTQYF
>TRBV3-1|TRBJ2-1|NA
CASEDGSFDNEQFF
>TRBV7-6|TRBJ2-7|NA
CASSSHRGEQYF
>TRBV7-2|TRBJ1-5|NA
CASSGTFGNQPQHF
>TRBV6-5|TRBJ1-6|NA
CASSYATGRGSSLHF
>TRBV7-2|TRBJ2-3|NA
CASSFLGGTQYF
>TRBV7-8|TRBJ2-1|NA
CASSPGQGFGEQFF
>TRBV20-1|TRBJ2-7|NA
CSARSLGTALYEQYF
>TRBV21-1|TRBJ2-3|NA
CASSLGLGGGSTDTQYF
>TRBV30|TRBJ2-7|NA
CAWSMDRGSYEQYF
>TRBV7-2|TRBJ1-2|NA
CASSLYLPKGGGYTF
>TRBV5-6|TRBJ2-1|NA
CASNGGAFYNEQFF
>TRBV5-6|TRBJ1-3|NA
CASSLVSTVRAGNTIYF
>TRBV7-2|TRBJ2-2|NA
CASSPGLAGGPGELFF
>TRBV18|TRBJ1-1|NA
CASSPPEPPSEAFF
>TRBV7-9|TRBJ1-4|NA
CASSLTGSNEKLFF
>TRBV30|TRBJ2-3|NA
CAWSLTGIRGDTQYF
>TRBV6-1|TRBJ1-5|NA
CASGGRTETQPQHF
>TRBV4-3|TRBJ1-6|NA
CASSLAPDNSPLHF
>TRBV6-2/TRBV6-3|TRBJ1-5|NA
CASSNRDGAQPQHF
>TRBV5-6|TRBJ2-1|NA
CASRLAGANNNEQFF
>TRBV12-3/TRBV12-4|TRBJ2-1|NA
CASSFSRDEQFF
>TRBV4-2|TRBJ2-7|NA
CASSQVGGLTYEQYF
>TRBV19|TRBJ2-1|NA
CASSTASGLLIGPAFFF
>TRBV28|TRBJ2-5|NA
CATRLSVETQYF